The 6 T cell receptor beta chains below come from one sample, sequenced in a study of persistence of HIV-infected CD4 T cells. These receptors lack a known antigen. Cells were stimulated with overlapping HIV-1 Gag 15-mer peptides. Sorted nonresponding memory CD4+ T cells were CD40L-negative, CD69-negative, CD45RO-high. The immunoSEQ assay was version 4, run in survey mode. The repertoire was sequenced with immunoSEQ multiplex PCR; TCRdb's copy has only in-frame clones and lacks some. This table holds 30,000 to 45,000 clones, approximately 85% found once. This sample comprised cultured CD4+ T cells from PBMCs, obtained from a patient who received antiretroviral therapy. Receptors were obtained from an adult with HIV. The donor label of this sample is uncertain.

The V gene is TRBV21-1, the J gene TRBJ1-1. TRBV21-1 is noted as a pseudogene. This CDR3 contains 16 residues. The CDR3 loop is CASSKALADPFTEAFF. DNA for the CDR3: TGTGCCAGCAGCAAAGCGTTGGCAGACCCCTTCACTGAAGCTTTCTTT.

The chain uses TRBV5-1 and TRBJ2-7; no definite D call. Deletions cut 2 bases from V and 6 bases from J, with 9 bases between. The CDR3 consists of 12 residues. Germline values: CDR1 SGHRS, CDR2 YFSETQ. The CDR3 DNA reads as TGCGCCAGCAGCTTATCCGAGGCCGAGCAGTACTTC. Translation gives CASSLSEAEQYF.

DNA for the CDR3: TGTGCCAGCAGCTTAGATGGCAGGGACATGTCCGATGAGCAGTTCTTC. Its protein product is CASSLDGRDMSDEQFF. J is TRBJ2-1 and V is TRBV11-3; the D gene is possibly TRBD1 (6 bases). With 0 bases removed from V and 8 bases from J, the gap between germline ends came to 17 bases. Per the germline V gene, CDR1 is SGHNT and CDR2 is YENEEA. There are 16 residues in the CDR3.

V and J are TRBV6-5 and TRBJ2-1, with 11 bases aligning to TRBD1. From germline, CDR1 is MNHEY and CDR2 SVGAGI. With V trimmed by 4 bases and J by 9 bases, 11 bases remained unmatched. The CDR3 is 16 amino acids. The CDR3 DNA sequence: TGTGCCAGCAGTTCCCCCCCGGGACAGGGGGGAAGTGAGCAGTTCTTC. The encoded protein is CASSSPPGQGGSEQFF.

J is TRBJ1-6 and V is TRBV5-1; 8 nucleotides agree with TRBD1. J lost 7 bases, V lost 1 base, and 4 bases had no gene match. There are 15 residues in the CDR3. The germline V gene encodes CDR1 SGHRS and CDR2 YFSETQ. In DNA form, the CDR3 reads TGCGCCAGCAGCTTGTGGCAGGGGGCGAATTCACCCCTCCACTTT. It codes for CASSLWQGANSPLHF.

The chain combines TRBV10-3 with TRBJ1-1, with a weak D call TRBD1 (5 bases). V shed 0 bases and J shed 1 base, with 12 bases lying between them. This CDR3 has 16 residues. Germline CDR1 is ENHRY and CDR2 is SYGVKD. The CDR3 bases are TGTGCCATCAGTGAGTCAAGGGGCTTACGGAACACTGAAGCTTTCTTT. It specifies CAISESRGLRNTEAFF.